This T cell receptor (beta chain) came from a study of identical twins. Study-wide points: Recombination models fit unrelated individuals' TCR alpha sharing but underestimated twins'. Donors were not followed over many years; analysis was cross-sectional. Invariant cells of the MAIT and iNKT types might have partly distorted the zero-insertion analyses.

There are a few counts of this clonotype. Antigen: not known. The CDR3 spans 16 residues. V lost 0 bases to trimming and J lost 0 bases, with 15 bases between them. Germline V CDR1 and CDR2: DFQATT, SNEGSKA (reference sequence). Each CDR3 protein is one row after TCRdb ran MiXCR on the 5' RACE reads. The sample consists of about 570,000 distinct CDR3 sequences, approximately 10% of them appearing once. This sample also belongs to another study, concerning yellow fever vaccine responses in identical twins. This second report adds: Among the twins, the vaccine T cell response reportedly seemed partly convergent and partly personalized.

V usage is TRBV20-1 and J usage is TRBJ2-7, with D maybe TRBD1 (6 bases). Material: PBMCs. This receptor was obtained from a woman aged 18-35 years in good health. CDR3 nucleotide sequence: TGCAGTGCTAGAGATCCCCGGGCAGGGGCCTCCTACGAGCAGTACTTC. It encodes CSARDPRAGASYEQYF.